These 10 T cell receptor beta chains share one sample of origin, sequenced in a study of blood T cell repertoires in COVID-19. The table came from immunoSEQ multiplex PCR; TCRdb's copy has only in-frame clones and leaves some out. The sample lists fewer than 350,000 clones, more than 70% occurring once. The sequenced material came from PBMCs or T cells enriched from blood (not recorded which). These receptors all come from a woman aged 60 to 75 in a cohort exposed to, infected with or recovered from COVID-19 (not recorded which).

This chain uses TRBV7-9 with TRBJ2-1, with TRBD1 as a possible D gene (5 bases). The CDR3 loop spans 15 amino acids. V was pared by 5 bases and J by 6 bases, with 17 bases between. Germline CDR1 SEHNR, CDR2 FQNEAQ (reference sequence). CDR3 protein: CASSPTRTSTNEQFF. CDR3 sequence (DNA): TGTGCCAGCAGCCCGACCAGGACATCCACCAATGAGCAGTTCTTC. The full variable domain, its missing parts supplied by reference TRBV7-9 and TRBJ2-1, is DTGVSQNPRHKITKRGQNVTFRCDPISEHNRLYWYRQTLGQGPEFLTYFQNEAQLEKSRLLSDRFSAERPKGSFSTLEIQRTEQGDSAMYLCASSPTRTSTNEQFFGPGTRLTVL.

The V gene is TRBV30, the J gene TRBJ1-1; the D gene is possibly TRBD1 (6 bases). Trimming shortened V by 2 bases and J by 5 bases, and 15 bases separated the two germline ends. CDR1 and CDR2 (germline): GTSNPN, SVGIG (reference sequence). This CDR3 is 14 amino acids long. The CDR3 DNA reads TGTGCCTGGAGTCTTGGCAGGGGCCGTACTGAAGCTTTCTTT. Translation: CAWSLGRGRTEAFF.

The chain joins TRBV3-1 (or the pseudogene TRBV3-2) to TRBJ2-2; D might be TRBD2 (6 bases). Trimming shortened V by 4 bases and J by 6 bases, and 18 bases separated the two germline ends. The germline gives CDR1 LGHDT, CDR2 YNNKEL (reference sequence). There are 16 residues in the CDR3. The CDR3 spells CASSLQGGMAAGELFF. In DNA form, the CDR3 reads TGTGCCAGCAGCCTCCAGGGAGGCATGGCGGCCGGGGAGCTGTTTTTT.

J is TRBJ2-7 and V is TRBV10-3, with 14 bases fitting TRBD2. This CDR3 is built from 19 residues. Per the germline V gene, CDR1 is ENHRY and CDR2 is SYGVKD. Trimming removed 6 bases from V and 2 bases from J; junction bases left unmatched: 15. CDR3 residues: CAISATGTPGLAGAYEQYF. In DNA form, the CDR3 reads TGTGCCATCAGCGCAACAGGTACCCCGGGACTAGCGGGAGCCTACGAGCAGTACTTC.

V usage is TRBV19 and J usage is TRBJ1-5, with a possible D match to TRBD1 (5 bases). Deletions cut 3 bases from V and 7 bases from J, with 16 bases between. This CDR3 contains 15 residues. Per germline, CDR1 LNHDA and CDR2 SQIVND (reference sequence). CDR3 protein: CASSIYSAGIQPQHF. Here the CDR3 DNA reads TGTGCCAGTAGTATTTATTCCGCAGGGATACAGCCCCAGCATTTT.

The chain joins TRBV25-1 to TRBJ2-3; D perhaps matches TRBD2 (7 bases). The CDR3 spans 15 residues. V lost 1 base to trimming and J lost 7 bases, with 15 bases between them. CDR1 is MGHDK and CDR2 is SYGVNS in the germline V gene. CDR3 region: CASSESGGPMYTQYF. The CDR3, as DNA: TGTGCCAGCAGTGAATCCGGGGGGCCGATGTATACGCAGTATTTT.

The chain couples TRBV28 to TRBJ2-1, with TRBD2 identical over 10 bases. Per germline, CDR1 MDHEN and CDR2 SYDVKM. V lost 3 bases, J lost 2 bases, and 19 bases stayed unmatched. The CDR3 runs 21 residues. The CDR3 protein is CASSFAPQPRASGGAYNEQFF. CDR3 bases: TGTGCCAGCAGTTTCGCCCCCCAGCCGAGGGCTAGCGGGGGTGCCTACAATGAGCAGTTCTTC. Full variable domain (outside the CDR3, taken from reference TRBV28 and TRBJ2-1): DVKVTQSSRYLVKRTGEKVFLECVQDMDHENMFWYRQDPGLGLRLIYFSYDVKMKEKGDIPEGYSVSREKKERFSLILESASTNQTSMYLCASSFAPQPRASGGAYNEQFFGPGTRLTVL.

The chain employs TRBV7-2 and TRBJ2-3, with TRBD2 matching 8 bases. This CDR3 is 16 amino acids long. V lost 5 bases, J lost 5 bases, and 12 bases stayed unmatched. Per germline, CDR1 SGHTA and CDR2 FQGNSA. For the CDR3, the DNA is TGTGCCAGCAGCACCCTCCGAGCGGGAGCAAGAGATACGCAGTATTTT. This codes for CASSTLRAGARDTQYF.

This chain links TRBV2 with TRBJ1-2; D gene ambiguous. Trimming took off 0 bases at V and 4 bases at J, with 9 bases between the two ends. CDR1 SNHLY and CDR2 FYNNEI come from the germline V gene. CDR3 length: 14 residues. CDR3 nucleotides: TGTGCCAGCAGTGAAGCGTCAGTCTTCTATGGCTACACCTTC. Protein product: CASSEASVFYGYTF.

The rearrangement uses TRBV28 and TRBJ1-2; weak D call: TRBD1 (6 bases). Per the germline V gene, CDR1 is MDHEN and CDR2 is SYDVKM. V gave up 4 bases and J gave up 1 base, with 19 bases separating them. The CDR3 has 17 residues. In DNA, the CDR3 is TGTGCCAGCAGTTCCCCCGGACAGCTTAAAGATAACTATGGCTACACCTTC. Translated, it gives CASSSPGQLKDNYGYTF.